This TCR beta chain appears in the sequencing data of a study of blood T cell repertoires in COVID-19. Study in general: The United States, Italy and Spain supplied acute and convalescent COVID-19 samples. T cells, B-cell-depleted T cells, or PBMCs supplied cDNA or gDNA.

Per the original data handling: It was from reference gene primer amplification that nucleated cell counts were estimated. Produced via immunoSEQ multiplex PCR; TCRdb's table is partial and in-frame only. That table furnishes V, J and clone size, whereas the DNA furnished D and trimming. The sample records 110,000 or so clones, around 79% being singletons. CDR3 length: 13 residues. After removal of 6 bases from V and 2 bases from J, the junction contained 4 bases not matched to a gene. The sample taken for sequencing was peripheral blood. The chain uses TRBV12-3 or TRBV12-4 and TRBJ2-7, with 7 bases matching TRBD1. The clonotype was recovered from a man aged 45-65 years with acute or convalescent COVID-19. The CDR3 nucleotides read TGTGCCAGCAGCCGGACAGGAGCCTACGAGCAGTACTTC. Translation: CASSRTGAYEQYF.